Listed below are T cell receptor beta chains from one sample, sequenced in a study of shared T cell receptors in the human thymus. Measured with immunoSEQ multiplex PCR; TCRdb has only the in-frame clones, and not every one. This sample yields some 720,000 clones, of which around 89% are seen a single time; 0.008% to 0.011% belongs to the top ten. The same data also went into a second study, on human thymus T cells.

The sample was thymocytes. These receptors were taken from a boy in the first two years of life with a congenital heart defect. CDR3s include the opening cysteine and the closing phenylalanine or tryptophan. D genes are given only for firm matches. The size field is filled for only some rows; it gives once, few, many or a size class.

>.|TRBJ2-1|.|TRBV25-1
TGTGCCAGCAGTGATATTGCCCAGGGAATTCTTTACAATGAGCAGTTCTTC
CASSDIAQGILYNEQFF
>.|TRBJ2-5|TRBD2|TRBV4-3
TGCGCCAGCAGCCAAGCGCCTGGGACGGGGGGGCAAGAGACCCAGTACTTC
CASSQAPGTGGQETQYF
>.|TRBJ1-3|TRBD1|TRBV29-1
TGCAGCGTTAAGGGGGCCAACTCTGGAAACACCATATATTTT
CSVKGANSGNTIYF
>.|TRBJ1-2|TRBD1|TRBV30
TGTGCCTGGAGTCCCAACCAGGGGGGATATGGCTACACCTTC
CAWSPNQGGYGYTF
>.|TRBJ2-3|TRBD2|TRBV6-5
TGTGCCAGCGGGCTAGCGGGAGAATCAGATACGCAGTATTTT
CASGLAGESDTQYF
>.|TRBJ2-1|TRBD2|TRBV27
TGTGCCAGCAGTGTAACCCCCGGGACTAGCGGGAGTGATAGTGAGCAGTTCTTC
CASSVTPGTSGSDSEQFF
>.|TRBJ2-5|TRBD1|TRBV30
TGTGCCTGGAGACCGGGACAGGGTTGGCAAGAGACCCAGTACTTC
CAWRPGQGWQETQYF
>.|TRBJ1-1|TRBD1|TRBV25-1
TGTGCCAGCAGTGTGGGTCAGGGGGCGCAGACTGAAGCTTTCTTT
CASSVGQGAQTEAFF
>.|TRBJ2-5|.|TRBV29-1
TGCAGCGTCCCCCGGGGACACCCTGGGAGGACCCAGTACTTC
CSVPRGHPGRTQYF
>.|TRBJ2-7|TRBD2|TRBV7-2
TGTGCCAGCAGCTCGGGACTAGTGCCCTACGAGCAGTACTTC
CASSSGLVPYEQYF
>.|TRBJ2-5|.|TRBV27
TGTGCCAGCAGTTTACGAGCGGTCGGAGGGTCCCGAGAGACCCAGTACTTC
CASSLRAVGGSRETQYF
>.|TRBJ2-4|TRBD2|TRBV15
TGTGCCACCAGCAGACGCCACCTAGCGGGAAAGGGGAACATTCAGTACTTC
CATSRRHLAGKGNIQYF
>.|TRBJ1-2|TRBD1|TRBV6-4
TGTGCCAGCAGTGACTCGTTGGGGACAGGGGTTACCTATGGCTACACCTTC
CASSDSLGTGVTYGYTF
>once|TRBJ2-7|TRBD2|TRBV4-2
TGTGCCAGCAGCCAACGACCTTACCCTGGTGCGGGGGGGGAGCAGTACTTC
CASSQRPYPGAGGEQYF
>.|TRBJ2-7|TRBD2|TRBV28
TGTGCCAGCAGTGCCCAATCCCCGGGACTAGCGGGAGGATACGAGCAGTACTTC
CASSAQSPGLAGGYEQYF
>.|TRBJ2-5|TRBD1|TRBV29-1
TGCAGCGAATGGACAGGGGGCGAAGAGACCCAGTACTTC
CSEWTGGEETQYF